The clone carrying this T cell receptor beta chain was seen a few times. Losses at the gene ends were 2 bases for V and 1 base for J; bases not matched to a gene: 3. This CDR3 spans 15 amino acids. Germline values: CDR1 GTSNPN, CDR2 SVGIG (reference sequence). The data belong to a study of CD8 T cells in ankylosing spondylitis. Making the TCR beta libraries involved quantitative 5'-RACE with molecular barcodes. TCRdb reprocessed the 5' RACE reads with MiXCR, giving one entry per CDR3 protein. The sample has some 250,000 distinct CDR3 sequences, about 24% seen once; the top ten hold roughly 0.67%. This TCR was sampled from a male donor with ankylosing spondylitis or in good health (not recorded which). The V gene is TRBV30, the J gene TRBJ2-1, with 9 bases fitting TRBD1. The sequencing sample was made of blood, either unsorted or a sorted T cell fraction (not recorded which). The CDR3 bases are TGTGCCTGGAGTATTGGACAGGGGTCCTACAATGAGCAGTTCTTC. This codes for CAWSIGQGSYNEQFF.